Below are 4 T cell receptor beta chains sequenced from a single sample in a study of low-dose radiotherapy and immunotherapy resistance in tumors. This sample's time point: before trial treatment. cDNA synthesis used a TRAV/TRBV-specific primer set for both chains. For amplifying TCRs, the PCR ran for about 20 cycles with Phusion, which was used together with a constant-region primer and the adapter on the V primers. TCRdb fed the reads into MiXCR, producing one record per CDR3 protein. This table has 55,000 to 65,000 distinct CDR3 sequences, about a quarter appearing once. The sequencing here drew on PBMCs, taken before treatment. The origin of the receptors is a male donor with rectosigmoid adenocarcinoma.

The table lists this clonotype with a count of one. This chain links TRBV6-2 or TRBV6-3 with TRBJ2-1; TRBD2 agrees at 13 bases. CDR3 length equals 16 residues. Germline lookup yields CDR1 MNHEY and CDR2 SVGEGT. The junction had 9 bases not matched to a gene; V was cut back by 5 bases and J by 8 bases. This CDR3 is CASSTYGLAGDYEQFF. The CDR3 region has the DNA TGTGCCAGCAGTACCTACGGACTAGCGGGAGACTATGAGCAGTTCTTC.

CDR3 bases: TGTGCCAGCAGCCCGGGACAAACTTCCTACAATGAGCAGTTCTTC. Amino acids: CASSPGQTSYNEQFF. This chain connects TRBV6-2 or TRBV6-3 to TRBJ2-1; perhaps TRBD1 as D (6 bases). Germline CDR1 MNHEY, CDR2 SVGEGT. The CDR3 is 15 residues long. Trimming removed 6 bases at V and 1 base at J, with 13 bases between.

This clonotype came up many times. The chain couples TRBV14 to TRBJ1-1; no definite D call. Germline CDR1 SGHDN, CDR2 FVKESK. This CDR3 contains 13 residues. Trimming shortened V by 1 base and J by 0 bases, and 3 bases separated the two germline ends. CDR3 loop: CASSQAMNTEAFF. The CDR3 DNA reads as TGTGCCAGCAGCCAAGCTATGAACACTGAAGCTTTCTTT.

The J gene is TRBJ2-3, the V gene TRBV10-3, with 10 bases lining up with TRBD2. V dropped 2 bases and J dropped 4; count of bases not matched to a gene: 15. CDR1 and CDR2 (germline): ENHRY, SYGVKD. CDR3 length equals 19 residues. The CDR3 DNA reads TGTGCCATCAGTGAGCCTAAGACAGGGCTAGCGGGAGCTGCAGATACGCAGTATTTT. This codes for CAISEPKTGLAGAADTQYF.